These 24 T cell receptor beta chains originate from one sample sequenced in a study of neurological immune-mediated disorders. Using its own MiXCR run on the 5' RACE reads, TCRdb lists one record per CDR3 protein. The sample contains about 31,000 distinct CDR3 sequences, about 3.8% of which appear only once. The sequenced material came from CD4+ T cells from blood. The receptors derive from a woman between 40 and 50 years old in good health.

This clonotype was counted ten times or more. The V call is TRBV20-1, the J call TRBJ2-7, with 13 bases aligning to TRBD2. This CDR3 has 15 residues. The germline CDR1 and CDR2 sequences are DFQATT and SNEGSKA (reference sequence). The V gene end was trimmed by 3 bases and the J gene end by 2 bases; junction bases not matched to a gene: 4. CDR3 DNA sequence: TGCAGTGCTAGGACTAGCGGGGGGTCCGCCTACGAGCAGTACTTC. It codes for CSARTSGGSAYEQYF.

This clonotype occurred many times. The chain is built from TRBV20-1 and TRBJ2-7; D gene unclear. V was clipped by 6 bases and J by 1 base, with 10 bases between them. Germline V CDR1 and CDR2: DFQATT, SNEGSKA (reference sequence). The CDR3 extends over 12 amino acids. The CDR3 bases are TGCAGTGCCATGGTCCCTTCCTACGAGCAGTACTTC. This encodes CSAMVPSYEQYF.

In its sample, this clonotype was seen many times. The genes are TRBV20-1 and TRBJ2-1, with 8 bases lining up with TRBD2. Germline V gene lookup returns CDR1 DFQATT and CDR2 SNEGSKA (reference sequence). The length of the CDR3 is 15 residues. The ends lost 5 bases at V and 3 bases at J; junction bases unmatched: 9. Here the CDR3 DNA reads TGCAGTGCTCCTTTTATAGCGGGGAGCTACAATGAGCAGTTCTTC. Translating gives CSAPFIAGSYNEQFF.

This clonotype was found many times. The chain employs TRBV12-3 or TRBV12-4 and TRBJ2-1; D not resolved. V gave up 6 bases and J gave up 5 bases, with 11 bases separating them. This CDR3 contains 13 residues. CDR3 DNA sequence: TGTGCCAGCAGGGGTCTCCGCGACAATGAGCAGTTCTTC. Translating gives CASRGLRDNEQFF.

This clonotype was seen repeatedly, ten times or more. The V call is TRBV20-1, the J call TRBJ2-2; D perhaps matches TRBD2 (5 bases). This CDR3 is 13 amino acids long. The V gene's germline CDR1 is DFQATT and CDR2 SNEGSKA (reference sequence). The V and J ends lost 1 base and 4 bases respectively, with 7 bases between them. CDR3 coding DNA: TGCAGTGCTAGAGTCGGAGGCACCGGGGAGCTGTTTTTT. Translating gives CSARVGGTGELFF.

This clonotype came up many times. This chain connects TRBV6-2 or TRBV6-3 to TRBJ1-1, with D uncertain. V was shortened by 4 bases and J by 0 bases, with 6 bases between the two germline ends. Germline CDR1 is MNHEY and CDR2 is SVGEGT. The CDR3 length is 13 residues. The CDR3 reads CASSWEMNTEAFF. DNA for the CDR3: TGTGCCAGCAGTTGGGAGATGAACACTGAAGCTTTCTTT.

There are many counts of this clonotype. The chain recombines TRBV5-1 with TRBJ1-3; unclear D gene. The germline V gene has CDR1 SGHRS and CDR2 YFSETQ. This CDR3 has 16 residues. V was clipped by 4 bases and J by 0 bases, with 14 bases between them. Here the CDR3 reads CASSPSGSRSGNTIYF. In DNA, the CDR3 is TGCGCCAGCAGCCCCTCCGGGAGTCGCTCTGGAAACACCATATATTTT.

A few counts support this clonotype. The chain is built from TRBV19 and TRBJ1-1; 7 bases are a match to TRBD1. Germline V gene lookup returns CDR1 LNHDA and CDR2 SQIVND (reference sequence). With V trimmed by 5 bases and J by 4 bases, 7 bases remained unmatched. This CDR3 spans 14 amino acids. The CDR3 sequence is CASSRNRGRTEAFF. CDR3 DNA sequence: TGTGCCAGTAGTCGAAACAGGGGACGCACTGAAGCTTTCTTT.

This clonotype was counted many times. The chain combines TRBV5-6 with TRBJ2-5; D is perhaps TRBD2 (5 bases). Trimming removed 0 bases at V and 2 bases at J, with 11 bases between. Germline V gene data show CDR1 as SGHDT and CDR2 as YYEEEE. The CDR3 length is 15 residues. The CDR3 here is CASSLAFRRQETQYF. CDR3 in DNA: TGTGCCAGCAGCTTGGCATTCAGGAGGCAAGAGACCCAGTACTTC.

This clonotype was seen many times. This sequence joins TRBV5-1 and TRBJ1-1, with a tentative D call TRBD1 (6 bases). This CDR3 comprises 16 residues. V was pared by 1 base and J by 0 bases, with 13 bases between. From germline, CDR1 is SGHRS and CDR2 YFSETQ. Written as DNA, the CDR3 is TGCGCCAGCAGCTTGTGGACAGACGGAATGAACACTGAAGCTTTCTTT. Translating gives CASSLWTDGMNTEAFF.

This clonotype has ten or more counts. CDR3 sequence: CASSPGQTNTEAFF. CDR3 coding DNA: TGCGCCAGCAGCCCGGGACAGACAAACACTGAAGCTTTCTTT. This chain connects TRBV5-1 to TRBJ1-1, with 7 bases fitting TRBD1. Germline CDR1 is SGHRS and CDR2 is YFSETQ. Trimming at V came to 4 bases and at J to 2 bases, leaving 5 bases not matched to a gene. The CDR3 is made up of 14 amino acids.

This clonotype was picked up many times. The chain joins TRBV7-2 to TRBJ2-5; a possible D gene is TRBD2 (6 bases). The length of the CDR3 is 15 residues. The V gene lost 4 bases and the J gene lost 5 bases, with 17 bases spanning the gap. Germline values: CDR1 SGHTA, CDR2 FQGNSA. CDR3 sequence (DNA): TGTGCCAGCAGCTCCGAATTAGCGGCCCGGGAGACCCAGTACTTC. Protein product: CASSSELAARETQYF.

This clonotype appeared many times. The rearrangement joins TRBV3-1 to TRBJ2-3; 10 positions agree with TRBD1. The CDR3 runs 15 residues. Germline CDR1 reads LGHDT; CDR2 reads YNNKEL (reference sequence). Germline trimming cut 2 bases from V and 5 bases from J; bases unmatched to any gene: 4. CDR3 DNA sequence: TGTGCCAGCAGCCAACCGGGACAGGGGAAAGATACGCAGTATTTT. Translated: CASSQPGQGKDTQYF.

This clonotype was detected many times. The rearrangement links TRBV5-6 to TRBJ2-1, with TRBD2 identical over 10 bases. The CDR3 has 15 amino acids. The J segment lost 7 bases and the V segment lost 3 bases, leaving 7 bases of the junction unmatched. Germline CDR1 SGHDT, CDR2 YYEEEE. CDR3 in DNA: TGTGCCAGCAGCTGGAGCGGGGGGGCCTGGAATGAGCAGTTCTTC. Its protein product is CASSWSGGAWNEQFF.

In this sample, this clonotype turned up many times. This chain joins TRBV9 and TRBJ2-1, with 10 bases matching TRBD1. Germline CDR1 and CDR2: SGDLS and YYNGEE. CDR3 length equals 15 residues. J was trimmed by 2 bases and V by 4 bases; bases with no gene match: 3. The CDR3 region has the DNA TGTGCCAGCAGCAAGGGACAGGGGACCTACAATGAGCAGTTCTTC. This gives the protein CASSKGQGTYNEQFF. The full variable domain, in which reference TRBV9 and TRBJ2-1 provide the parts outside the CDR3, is DSGVTQTPKHLITATGQRVTLRCSPRSGDLSVYWYQQSLDQGLQFLIQYYNGEERAKGNILERFSAQQFPDLHSELNLSSLELGDSALYFCASSKGQGTYNEQFFGPGTRLTVL.

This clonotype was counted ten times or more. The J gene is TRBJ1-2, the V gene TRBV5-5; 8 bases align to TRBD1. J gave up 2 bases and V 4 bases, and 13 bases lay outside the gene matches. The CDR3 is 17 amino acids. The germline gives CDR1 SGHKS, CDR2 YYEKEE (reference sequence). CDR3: CASSPALDRVGNYGYTF. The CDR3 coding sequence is TGTGCCAGCAGCCCTGCTCTGGACAGGGTAGGAAACTATGGCTACACCTTC. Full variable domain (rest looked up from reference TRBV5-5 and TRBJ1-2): DAGVTQSPTHLIKTRGQQVTLRCSPISGHKSVSWYQQVLGQGPQFIFQYYEKEERGRGNFPDRFSARQFPNYSSELNVNALLLGDSALYLCASSPALDRVGNYGYTFGSGTRLTVV.

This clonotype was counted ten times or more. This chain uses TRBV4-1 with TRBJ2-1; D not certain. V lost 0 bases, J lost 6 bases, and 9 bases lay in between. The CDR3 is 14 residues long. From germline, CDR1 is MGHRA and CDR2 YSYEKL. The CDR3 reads CASSQERRFNEQFF. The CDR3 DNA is TGCGCCAGCAGCCAAGAACGGCGGTTCAATGAGCAGTTCTTC.

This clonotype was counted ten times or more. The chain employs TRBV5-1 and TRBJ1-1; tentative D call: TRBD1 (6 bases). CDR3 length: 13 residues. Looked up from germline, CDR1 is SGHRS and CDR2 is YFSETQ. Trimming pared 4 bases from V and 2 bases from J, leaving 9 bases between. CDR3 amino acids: CASSPDSNTEAFF. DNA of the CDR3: TGCGCCAGCAGCCCGGACAGTAACACTGAAGCTTTCTTT. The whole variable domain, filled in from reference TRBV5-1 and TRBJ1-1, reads KAGVTQTPRYLIKTRGQQVTLSCSPISGHRSVSWYQQTPGQGLQFLFEYFSETQRNKGNFPGRFSGRQFSNSRSEMNVSTLELGDSALYLCASSPDSNTEAFFGQGTRLTVV.

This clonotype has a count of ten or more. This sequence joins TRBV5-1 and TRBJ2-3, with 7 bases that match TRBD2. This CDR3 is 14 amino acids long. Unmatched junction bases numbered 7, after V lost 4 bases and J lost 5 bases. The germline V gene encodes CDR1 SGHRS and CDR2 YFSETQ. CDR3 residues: CASSPVTSEDTQYF. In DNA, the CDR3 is TGCGCCAGCAGCCCGGTTACTAGCGAAGATACGCAGTATTTT.

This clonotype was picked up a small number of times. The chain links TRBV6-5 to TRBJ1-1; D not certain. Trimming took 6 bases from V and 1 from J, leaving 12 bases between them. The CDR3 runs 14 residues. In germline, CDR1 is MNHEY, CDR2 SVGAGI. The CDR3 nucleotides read TGTGCCAGCAGCCCTAGAGGAAGGAACACTGAAGCTTTCTTT. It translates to CASSPRGRNTEAFF.

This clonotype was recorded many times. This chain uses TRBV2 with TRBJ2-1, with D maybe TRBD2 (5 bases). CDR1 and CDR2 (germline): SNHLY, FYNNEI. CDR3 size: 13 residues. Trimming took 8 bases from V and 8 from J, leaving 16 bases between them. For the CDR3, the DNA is TGTGCCAGCTACCTCGCGGGTCTGCATGAGCAGTTCTTC. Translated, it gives CASYLAGLHEQFF.

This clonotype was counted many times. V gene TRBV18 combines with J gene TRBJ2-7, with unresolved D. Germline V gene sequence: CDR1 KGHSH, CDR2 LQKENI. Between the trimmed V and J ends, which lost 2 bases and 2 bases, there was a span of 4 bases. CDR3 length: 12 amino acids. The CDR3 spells CASSPSAYEQYF. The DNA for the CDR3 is TGTGCCAGCTCACCATCAGCCTACGAGCAGTACTTC.

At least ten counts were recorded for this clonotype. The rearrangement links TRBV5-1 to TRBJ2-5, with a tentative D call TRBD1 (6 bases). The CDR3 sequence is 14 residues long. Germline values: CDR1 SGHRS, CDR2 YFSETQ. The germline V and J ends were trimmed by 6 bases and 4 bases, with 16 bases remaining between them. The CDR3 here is CASTPNRGGETQYF. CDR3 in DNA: TGCGCCAGCACCCCTAACCGAGGGGGAGAGACCCAGTACTTC. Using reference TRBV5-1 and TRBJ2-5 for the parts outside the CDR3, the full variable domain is KAGVTQTPRYLIKTRGQQVTLSCSPISGHRSVSWYQQTPGQGLQFLFEYFSETQRNKGNFPGRFSGRQFSNSRSEMNVSTLELGDSALYLCASTPNRGGETQYFGPGTRLLVL.

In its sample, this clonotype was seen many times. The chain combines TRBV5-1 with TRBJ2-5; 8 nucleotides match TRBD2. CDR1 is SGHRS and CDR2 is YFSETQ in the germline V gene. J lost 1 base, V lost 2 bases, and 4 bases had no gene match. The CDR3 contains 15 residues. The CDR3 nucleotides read TGCGCCAGCAGCTTTATAGCGGGGATCCAAGAGACCCAGTACTTC. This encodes CASSFIAGIQETQYF.